A single T cell receptor (beta chain) is shown here with its context. TCRdb itself ran the RT-PCR reads through MiXCR, one entry per CDR3 protein. The table shows about 700,000 distinct CDR3 sequences, with 14% occurring only once. The germline V and J ends were trimmed by 2 bases and 1 base, with 12 bases remaining between them. Germline V gene data show CDR1 as MNHNS and CDR2 as SASEGT. The CDR3 is 15 residues long. The chain employs TRBV6-1 and TRBJ2-7; D is perhaps TRBD1 (5 bases). The receptor was derived from a female donor in good health, serving as a healthy control. The sequencing input was memory CD4+ T cells from blood. Written as DNA, the CDR3 is TGTGCCAGCAGTGAACGGTCCAGGGATTCCTACGAGCAGTACTTC. Translation gives CASSERSRDSYEQYF.